This T cell receptor (beta chain) stems from a study of graft-versus-host responses after intestinal transplantation. The wider study: Induction with anti-thymocyte globulin, then tacrolimus and steroids for about 3 years, was given to all recipients. Study-level points and caveats: Among recipient marrow samples, GvH clones were found; some appeared first in ileum or blood.

On this clone: The antigen remains unidentified.

Assay used: immunoSEQ multiplex PCR; TCRdb lists only in-frame clones, some missing. The table records around 87,000 clones, around 92% of them present only once. Per germline, CDR1 SEHNR and CDR2 FQNEAQ (reference sequence). CDR3 length: 11 amino acids. Trimming removed 11 bases from V and 6 bases from J; junction bases left unmatched: 3. This receptor was taken from a human donor who was the organ donor for an intestinal transplant. The specimen was unstimulated CD8+ T cells sorted from spleen or lymph node cells, collected before transplant. J is TRBJ2-2 and V is TRBV7-9; 7 bases align to TRBD1. DNA for the CDR3: TGTGCCGGGGGACAGCCCGGGGAGCTGTTTTTT. As protein: CAGGQPGELFF.